This T cell receptor (beta chain) originates from a study of cytomegalovirus exposure and HLA in healthy donors. In the case of this clone: What it binds is unknown.

The germline gives CDR1 MDHEN, CDR2 SYDVKM. Trimming removed 11 bases at V and 1 base at J, with 11 bases between. CDR3 size: 12 residues. Data came from immunoSEQ multiplex PCR; TCRdb stores just in-frame clones and leaves some out. The sample holds under 75,000 clones; approximately 95% are singletons and the top ten take around 7%. Study-level findings and limits: The study put about 180 TCR beta chains on its list as cytomegalovirus-associated. Most TCRs appeared rarely, but some public TCRs recurred in many donors.

This chain uses TRBV28 with TRBJ1-1; tentatively, D is TRBD1 (5 bases). The specimen was PBMCs. The origin of this receptor is a woman aged 18-29 years in good health and CMV-seropositive. CDR3: CAGQTGNTEAFF. CDR3 nucleotides: TGTGCCGGTCAAACAGGGAACACTGAAGCTTTCTTT.